The source of this TCR beta chain is a study of T cells in Graves' hyperthyroidism and ophthalmopathy (dated 2019 in TCRdb). Broadly, across the study: Peripheral blood was sampled at the time of initial diagnosis, prior to any treatment. To identify TCR V-J signatures that set the groups apart, the researchers used a discovery cohort of approximately 98 patients, made up of roughly 40 with Graves' ophthalmopathy and 55 to 65 with stable Graves' hyperthyroidism. An independent validation cohort of some 18 hyperthyroidism patients and 17 patients who later progressed to ophthalmopathy tested prospective prediction of ophthalmopathy. For training and testing, the 100 or so patients in the discovery cohort were randomly divided in a 7:3 ratio. The study also compared thyroid tissue and blood T-cell repertoires from about 6 Graves' hyperthyroidism patients. After sampling, hyperthyroidism patients received methimazole starting at 30 mg daily, and ophthalmopathy patients received high-dose intravenous methylprednisolone. The paper describes TCR Vbeta CDR3 sequencing of about 140 peripheral blood samples, made up of about 41 ophthalmopathy patients, approximately 76 hyperthyroidism patients and roughly 17 progressor patients.

The paper's findings and limits, for the study overall: During validation, the model predicted progression to ophthalmopathy a median of about 6.5 months ahead of onset, with roughly 65% sensitivity and 72.22% specificity. Most expanded thyroid clonotypes (frequency above 0.001) were also detected in blood, a finding suggesting that blood repertoires may reflect thyroid immune responses. A model built on a 13 V-J signature distinguished ophthalmopathy from stable hyperthyroidism, reaching around 87% sensitivity and about 81% specificity in cross-validation and 80%/75% in testing. No statistical method was used to set the sample size in advance, and investigators knew the group allocation.

From the germline V gene, CDR1 is MNHNS and CDR2 is SASEGT. There are 18 amino acids in the CDR3, from cysteine to phenylalanine inclusive. Solely the CDR3 DNA is kept, with 54 bases framed from the first base. V is trimmed back by 6 bases and J by 1 base, and the junction contains 12 bases that no gene match accounts for. Ophthalmopathy patients had moderately to severely active disease, Clinical Activity Score of at least 3, NOSPECS grade of at least 4, and duration under 3 months. Patients with uncontrolled infections, other autoimmune diseases, pregnancy or lactation were excluded. Diagnoses relied on clinical symptoms, serum thyroxine and TRAb, thyroid ultrasound and orbital computed tomography. PBMCs were isolated from approximately 10 ml of fresh peripheral blood by Ficoll-Paque density gradient centrifugation. Total RNA was extracted with Trizol reagent, and quality was checked on an Agilent 2100 Bioanalyzer.

Amplification of TCR beta CDR3 regions was carried out from RNA transcripts. For the first round of RT-PCR on the TCR CDR3, the HTBI primer set was used together with the Qiagen OneStep RT-PCR kit. The libraries were constructed in a second round of multiplex PCR and then size-selected and purified. Libraries were sequenced paired-end with 100 bp reads on an Illumina HiSeq2000. The authors processed their data as follows. SOAPnuke was used to process the raw data, removing reads that contained adapters or uncalled bases, had a mean Phred below 15, or lacked an exact match to the constant primer or identifier. High-quality paired reads were merged with COPE v1.2.5, and unique nucleotide sequences were defined as clonotypes. MiTCR v1.1 was used to align the clonotypes against IMGT TRBV, TRBD and TRBJ reference segments. The analysis was restricted to V-J combinations with a frequency above 0.0001, which together covered 99.2% of the repertoires. The TCS score was defined as F50 (clonal expansion) divided by E x V (chaos), with BLOSUM62-based TCRdist calculated between CDR3 peptides within each V-J. Welch's t-statistics and random forest reduced around 510 V-J features to some 14, which were used in a naive Bayes classifier (R e1071). The raw public reads went through TCRdb reprocessing: fastp at Q25, MiXCR clone calling, in-frame beta chains kept. All rows with the same CDR3 protein become a single entry with the most common DNA and genes. None of the V and J calls come from the authors' own analysis; TCRdb made them. This sample has 490,000 or so distinct CDR3 sequences in its table, and roughly 22% of those were observed once. The ten largest account for approximately 49% of the sample.

As for this clonotype: The specificity of this receptor is unknown. No quality values exist for individual bases; no much larger clone is one base distant.

This TCR derives from a woman aged 70-85 years with Graves' ophthalmopathy. The V and J segments used are TRBV6-1 and TRBJ2-2; 9 nucleotides in the junction match TRBD2. Sequencing input: blood. The CDR3 protein is CASSLPIHSGRNTGELFF. The DNA is TGTGCCAGCAGCCTCCCCATACATAGCGGGAGGAACACCGGGGAGCTGTTTTTT.